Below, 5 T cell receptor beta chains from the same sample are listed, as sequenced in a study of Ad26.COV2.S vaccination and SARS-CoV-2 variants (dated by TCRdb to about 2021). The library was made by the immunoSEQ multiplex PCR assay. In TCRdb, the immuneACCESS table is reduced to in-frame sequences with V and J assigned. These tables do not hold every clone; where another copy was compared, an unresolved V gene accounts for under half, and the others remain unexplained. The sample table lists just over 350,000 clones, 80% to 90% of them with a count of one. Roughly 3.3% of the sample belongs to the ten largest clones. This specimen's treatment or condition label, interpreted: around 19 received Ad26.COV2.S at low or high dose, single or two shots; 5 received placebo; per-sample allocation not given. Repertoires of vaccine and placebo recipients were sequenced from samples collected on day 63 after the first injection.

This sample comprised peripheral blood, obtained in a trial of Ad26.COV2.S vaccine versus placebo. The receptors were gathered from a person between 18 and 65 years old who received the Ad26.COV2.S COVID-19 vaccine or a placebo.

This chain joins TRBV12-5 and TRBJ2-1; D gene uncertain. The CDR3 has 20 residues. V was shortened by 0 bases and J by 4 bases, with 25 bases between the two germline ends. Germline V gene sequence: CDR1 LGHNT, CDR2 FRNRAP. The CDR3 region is CASGLVIWSGSHTRYNEQFF. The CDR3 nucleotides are TGTGCTAGTGGTTTGGTAATCTGGTCCGGCAGCCACACGAGATACAATGAGCAGTTCTTC.

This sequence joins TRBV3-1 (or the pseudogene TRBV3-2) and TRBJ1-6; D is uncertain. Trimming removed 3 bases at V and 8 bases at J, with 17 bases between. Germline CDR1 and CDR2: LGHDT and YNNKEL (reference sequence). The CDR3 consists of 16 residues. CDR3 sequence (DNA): TGTGCCAGCAGCCACGGGGTCGCAGGCGGTTATTCACCCCTCCACTTT. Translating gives CASSHGVAGGYSPLHF.

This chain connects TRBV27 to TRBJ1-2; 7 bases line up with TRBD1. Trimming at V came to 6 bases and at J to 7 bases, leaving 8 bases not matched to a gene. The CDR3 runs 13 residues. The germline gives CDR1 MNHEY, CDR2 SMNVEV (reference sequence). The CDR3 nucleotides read TGTGCCAGCAGCCCAGGGGGGGCAAGTGGCTACACCTTC. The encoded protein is CASSPGGASGYTF.

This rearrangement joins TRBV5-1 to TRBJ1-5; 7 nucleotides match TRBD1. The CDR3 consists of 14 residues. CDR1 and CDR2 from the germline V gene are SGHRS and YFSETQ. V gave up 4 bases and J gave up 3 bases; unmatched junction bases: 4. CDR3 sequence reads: CASSPTGINQPQHF. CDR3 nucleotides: TGCGCCAGCAGCCCGACAGGGATCAATCAGCCCCAGCATTTT.

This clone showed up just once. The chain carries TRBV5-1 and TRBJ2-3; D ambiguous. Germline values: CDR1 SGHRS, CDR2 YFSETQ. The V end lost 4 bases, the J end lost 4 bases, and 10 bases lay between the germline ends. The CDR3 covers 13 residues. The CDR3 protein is CASSPKTADTQYF. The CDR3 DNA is TGCGCCAGCAGCCCCAAAACAGCAGATACGCAGTATTTT.